The 15 T cell receptor beta chains below come from one sample, sequenced in a study of T cell responses to AZD1222 COVID-19 vaccine. Libraries were prepared by immunoSEQ multiplex PCR; TCRdb keeps only in-frame clonotypes and omits some of them. The top ten hold about 3% of the sample, which has tens of thousands of clones, more than 75% seen once. Material: peripheral blood, obtained on day 0 of AZD1222 vaccination. Every receptor here comes from an adult in good health.

The CDR3 DNA sequence: TGTGCCAGCAGTTTATCAGGGGTTGGCAATCAGCCCCAGCATTTT. This codes for CASSLSGVGNQPQHF. J is TRBJ1-5 and V is TRBV27; TRBD1 is a possible D gene (5 bases). The germline V gene has CDR1 MNHEY and CDR2 SMNVEV (reference sequence). V was pared by 0 bases and J by 2 bases, with 8 bases between. The CDR3 spans 15 residues.

CDR3 sequence reads: CASSPGKGAEAFF. CDR3 DNA sequence: TGTGCCAGCTCACCAGGGAAAGGGGCTGAAGCTTTCTTT. The rearrangement joins TRBV18 to TRBJ1-1, with TRBD1 as a possible D gene (5 bases). Looked up from germline, CDR1 is KGHSH and CDR2 is LQKENI. CDR3 length: 13 amino acids. The V and J ends lost 2 bases and 6 bases respectively, with 10 bases between them.

The chain has TRBV15 and TRBJ2-5; D ambiguous. The CDR3 totals 13 residues. Germline CDR1 reads LNHNV; CDR2 reads YYDKDF (reference sequence). Deletions cut 0 bases from V and 5 bases from J, with 7 bases between. For the CDR3, the DNA is TGTGCCACCAGCAGAGATCTTGGTGAGACCCAGTACTTC. Translation gives CATSRDLGETQYF. Together with reference TRBV15 and TRBJ2-5, the CDR3 gives the full variable domain: DAMVIQNPRYQVTQFGKPVTLSCSQTLNHNVMYWYQQKSSQAPKLLFHYYDKDFNNEADTPDNFQSRRPNTSFCFLDIRSPGLGDTAMYLCATSRDLGETQYFGPGTRLLVL.

The genes are TRBV6-1 and TRBJ2-1; 7 nucleotides match TRBD2. CDR1 is MNHNS and CDR2 is SASEGT in the germline V gene. This CDR3 has 14 residues. The ends lost 2 bases at V and 9 bases at J; junction bases unmatched: 7. The CDR3 sequence: CASSETRLAVEQFF. The CDR3 nucleotides read TGTGCCAGCAGTGAAACAAGACTAGCTGTTGAGCAGTTCTTC.

This clone was seen only once. This sequence joins TRBV9 and TRBJ2-4, with D possibly being TRBD1 or TRBD2 (6 bases each). The germline V gene has CDR1 SGDLS and CDR2 YYNGEE. This CDR3 is built from 13 residues. V gave up 3 bases and J gave up 9 bases, with 13 bases separating them. The CDR3 nucleotides are TGTGCCAGCAGCGCAGGAGAGGGGGGCATTCAGTACTTC. This sequence encodes CASSAGEGGIQYF.

The chain couples TRBV9 to TRBJ2-7; tentative D call: TRBD1 (6 bases). The CDR3 is 13 residues long. Trimming removed 3 bases at V and 6 bases at J, with 13 bases between. The germline V gene has CDR1 SGDLS and CDR2 YYNGEE. The CDR3 region is CASSAQTGFEQYF. The CDR3 region has the DNA TGTGCCAGCAGCGCCCAAACAGGGTTCGAGCAGTACTTC.

The chain employs TRBV7-8 and TRBJ1-1; D not certain. Trimming pared 5 bases from V and 0 bases from J, leaving 16 bases between. CDR1 and CDR2 (germline): SGHVS, FQNEAQ. The CDR3 sequence is 16 residues long. The CDR3 spells CASSPYSPLMNTEAFF. DNA for the CDR3: TGTGCCAGCAGCCCATACAGTCCTCTTATGAACACTGAAGCTTTCTTT.

The rearrangement joins TRBV2 to TRBJ2-3; D tentatively reads TRBD1 or TRBD2 (5 bases each). This CDR3 has 15 amino acids. The germline gives CDR1 SNHLY, CDR2 FYNNEI. V gave up 7 bases and J gave up 0 bases, with 14 bases separating them. The CDR3 bases are TGTGCCAGCACGGGGCGGGCCTATAGCACAGATACGCAGTATTTT. The encoded protein is CASTGRAYSTDTQYF.

J is TRBJ1-1 and V is TRBV7-9; tentatively, D is TRBD1 (5 bases). Germline-derived CDR1 and CDR2 are SEHNR and FQNEAQ (reference sequence). V lost 5 bases and J lost 3, with 13 bases in between. The CDR3 is 14 residues long. CDR3 sequence: CASSRPGQYTEAFF. The CDR3 DNA sequence: TGTGCCAGCAGCCGACCGGGGCAGTACACTGAAGCTTTCTTT.

In its sample, this clone was seen once. This sequence joins TRBV6-5 and TRBJ1-2; D possibly corresponds to TRBD1 (5 bases). Deletions cut 4 bases from V and 7 bases from J, with 19 bases between. CDR1 is MNHEY, CDR2 SVGAGI, per germline. This CDR3 contains 15 residues. The CDR3 region is CASSLLPFVGAGYTF. CDR3 coding DNA: TGTGCCAGCAGTTTACTCCCCTTTGTAGGGGCTGGCTACACCTTC.

The chain is built from TRBV5-1 and TRBJ1-1; the D gene is possibly TRBD1 (5 bases). Trimming pared 5 bases from V and 5 bases from J, leaving 7 bases between. Germline V gene sequence: CDR1 SGHRS, CDR2 YFSETQ. This CDR3 is built from 11 residues. The CDR3 DNA reads TGCGCCAGCAGATGGGGGACTGAAGCTTTCTTT. The encoded protein is CASRWGTEAFF.

The chain carries TRBV25-1 and TRBJ1-6; D not certain. The germline V and J ends were trimmed by 4 bases and 5 bases, with 15 bases remaining between them. The germline V gene has CDR1 MGHDK and CDR2 SYGVNS. This CDR3 has 16 residues. The CDR3 protein is CASSAPLGFDNSPLHF. CDR3 nucleotides: TGTGCCAGCAGTGCTCCTTTAGGGTTCGATAATTCACCCCTCCACTTT. The full variable domain, completed using reference TRBV25-1 and TRBJ1-6, is EADIYQTPRYLVIGTGKKITLECSQTMGHDKMYWYQQDPGMELHLIHYSYGVNSTEKGDLSSESTVSRIRTEHFPLTLESARPSHTSQYLCASSAPLGFDNSPLHFGNGTRLTVT.

The V call is TRBV4-1, the J call TRBJ1-6; D uncertain. V gave up 1 base and J gave up 10 bases, with 5 bases separating them. The CDR3 is made up of 12 amino acids. Germline assignment: CDR1 MGHRA and CDR2 YSYEKL. CDR3 amino acids: CASSQVGSPLHF. CDR3 in DNA: TGCGCCAGCAGCCAAGTCGGGTCACCCCTCCACTTT.

This chain uses TRBV18 with TRBJ2-7; tentative D call: TRBD1 (6 bases). V was trimmed by 2 bases and J by 6 bases, leaving 17 bases between them. Germline loops: CDR1 KGHSH, CDR2 LQKENI. The CDR3 loop spans 15 amino acids. CDR3 bases: TGTGCCAGCTCACCAAGAGGCGACAGGCAAGTCGAGCAGTACTTC. Its translation: CASSPRGDRQVEQYF.

V usage is TRBV5-1 and J usage is TRBJ1-2; TRBD1 matches 7 bases. Germline V gene data show CDR1 as SGHRS and CDR2 as YFSETQ. After removal of 0 bases from V and 2 bases from J, the junction contained 10 bases not matched to a gene. This CDR3 is 17 amino acids long. The CDR3 nucleotides are TGCGCCAGCAGCTTGGAGGCAGGGGGAGGGTCAAACTATGGCTACACCTTC. It specifies CASSLEAGGGSNYGYTF.